Shown below are 14 T cell receptor beta chains from a single sample sequenced in a study of cytomegalovirus exposure and HLA in healthy donors. Clones were sequenced by immunoSEQ multiplex PCR, and TCRdb holds only the in-frame ones, with some missing. The top ten hold under 0.8% of the sample, which has about 140,000 clones, 91% seen once. The material sequenced was PBMCs. All receptors come from a man younger than 35 in good health and CMV-seronegative.

The V and J genes are TRBV7-6 and TRBJ2-2, with 15 bases fitting TRBD2. The CDR3 consists of 18 residues. V shed 3 bases and J 0 bases; nucleotides not matched to a gene: 2. Per the germline V gene, CDR1 is SGHVS and CDR2 is FNYEAQ. The CDR3, as DNA: TGTGCCAGCAGCTTTAGGACTAGCGGGGGGGCGAACACCGGGGAGCTGTTTTTT. Translation gives CASSFRTSGGANTGELFF.

The V call is TRBV9, the J call TRBJ2-3; 12 nucleotides match TRBD2. J lost 5 bases, V lost 0 bases, and 4 bases had no gene match. The CDR3 spans 16 residues. Germline V CDR1 and CDR2: SGDLS, YYNGEE. The CDR3 loop is CASSVDLAGGQDTQYF. The CDR3 DNA reads TGTGCCAGCAGCGTAGATCTAGCGGGGGGGCAAGATACGCAGTATTTT. Drawing the rest from reference TRBV9 and TRBJ2-3, the complete variable domain is DSGVTQTPKHLITATGQRVTLRCSPRSGDLSVYWYQQSLDQGLQFLIQYYNGEERAKGNILERFSAQQFPDLHSELNLSSLELGDSALYFCASSVDLAGGQDTQYFGPGTRLTVL.

V gene TRBV28 combines with J gene TRBJ1-2, with 9 nucleotides matching TRBD1. V lost 5 bases to trimming and J lost 3 bases; unmatched junction nucleotides: 10. From germline, CDR1 is MDHEN and CDR2 SYDVKM. This CDR3 region has 16 residues. CDR3 nucleotides: TGTGCCAGCAGTAACGGACAGGGGCCAACGGACTATGGCTACACCTTC. It yields the protein CASSNGQGPTDYGYTF.

The V and J genes are TRBV5-1 and TRBJ1-1; TRBD1 matches at 7 bases. The CDR3 has 15 amino acids. The ends lost 2 bases at V and 4 bases at J; junction bases unmatched: 8. CDR1 is SGHRS, CDR2 YFSETQ, per germline. The CDR3 sequence: CASSFNRGGGTEAFF. CDR3 nucleotide sequence: TGCGCCAGCAGCTTCAACAGGGGAGGAGGCACTGAAGCTTTCTTT.

The rearrangement links TRBV9 to TRBJ2-3; TRBD2 matches at 10 bases. In germline, CDR1 is SGDLS, CDR2 YYNGEE. This CDR3 contains 20 residues. With 4 bases clipped from V and 3 bases from J, the junction kept 20 bases outside the gene matches. The CDR3 loop is CASSTSPDHRTSGDTDTQYF. The CDR3 DNA is TGTGCCAGCAGCACGAGCCCTGACCATCGGACTAGCGGAGATACAGATACGCAGTATTTT.

V usage is TRBV5-4 and J usage is TRBJ2-2; 8 bases align to TRBD2. Germline-derived CDR1 and CDR2 are SGHNT and YYREEE (reference sequence). The CDR3 is made up of 17 amino acids. The trim removed 4 bases at V and 4 bases at J, leaving 12 bases unmatched. The CDR3 here is CASSRDPGGQGTGELFF. DNA for the CDR3: TGTGCCAGCAGCCGGGACCCGGGGGGGCAAGGCACCGGGGAGCTGTTTTTT.

V gene TRBV7-8 combines with J gene TRBJ1-5; 7 nucleotides align to TRBD1. The CDR3 is 15 amino acids. In germline, CDR1 is SGHVS, CDR2 FQNEAQ. The junction had 9 bases not matched to a gene; V was cut back by 5 bases and J by 5 bases. This chain's CDR3 is CASSVHRGGDQPQHF. The CDR3 DNA is TGTGCCAGCAGCGTACACAGGGGCGGCGATCAGCCCCAGCATTTT.

CDR3 sequence reads: CASSTNTGTGSDTQYF. In DNA, the CDR3 is TGTGCCAGTAGTACCAACACCGGGACAGGGTCGGATACGCAGTATTTT. The chain has TRBV19 and TRBJ2-3; 9 bases are shared with TRBD1. J gave up 6 bases and V 4 bases, and 11 bases lay outside the gene matches. This CDR3 is built from 16 residues. The V gene's germline CDR1 is LNHDA and CDR2 SQIVND (reference sequence).

In its sample, this clone was seen once. The rearrangement links TRBV10-3 to TRBJ1-3; TRBD1 matches at 7 bases. Germline values: CDR1 ENHRY, CDR2 SYGVKD. V lost 6 bases and J lost 2; bases outside the gene matches: 7. The CDR3 sequence is 15 residues long. The CDR3 protein is CAIRSNRGTGNTIYF. CDR3 DNA: TGTGCCATCAGGTCAAACAGGGGAACTGGAAACACCATATATTTT.

The chain uses TRBV27 and TRBJ1-1; D might be TRBD1 (5 bases). This CDR3 has 13 residues. Trimming pared 6 bases from V and 4 bases from J, leaving 12 bases between. CDR1 and CDR2 (germline): MNHEY, SMNVEV (reference sequence). CDR3: CASSPVGGTEAFF. CDR3 nucleotide sequence: TGTGCCAGCAGCCCCGTGGGGGGCACTGAAGCTTTCTTT.

The J gene is TRBJ1-1, the V gene TRBV19, with TRBD1 matching over 7 bases. The CDR3 is 15 residues long. Trimming at V came to 3 bases and at J to 3 bases, leaving 7 bases not matched to a gene. Germline CDR1 reads LNHDA; CDR2 reads SQIVND (reference sequence). The CDR3 region is CASSMRQGEYTEAFF. The CDR3 DNA follows: TGTGCCAGTAGTATGAGGCAGGGGGAATACACTGAAGCTTTCTTT.

The chain is built from TRBV18 and TRBJ2-2; 11 positions agree with TRBD2. V lost 3 bases and J lost 2; bases outside the gene matches: 2. This CDR3 contains 16 residues. CDR1 KGHSH and CDR2 LQKENI come from the germline V gene. DNA of the CDR3: TGTGCCAGCTCACCGGGACTAGCGGAAAACACCGGGGAGCTGTTTTTT. Amino acid sequence: CASSPGLAENTGELFF.

V gene TRBV5-4 combines with J gene TRBJ2-1; 8 nucleotides line up with TRBD2. This CDR3 has 14 residues. V lost 0 bases to trimming and J lost 6 bases; unmatched junction nucleotides: 2. Per germline, CDR1 SGHNT and CDR2 YYREEE (reference sequence). The CDR3 is CASSLGLAPNEQFF. DNA for the CDR3: TGTGCCAGCAGCTTGGGACTAGCGCCCAATGAGCAGTTCTTC.

The genes are TRBV2 and TRBJ1-5; D is uncertain. Germline values: CDR1 SNHLY, CDR2 FYNNEI. Between the trimmed V and J ends, which lost 4 bases and 0 bases, there was a span of 13 bases. The CDR3 is 16 amino acids. CDR3 amino acids: CASSARGTYSNQPQHF. The CDR3 DNA sequence: TGTGCCAGCAGTGCCCGGGGAACATATAGCAATCAGCCCCAGCATTTT.